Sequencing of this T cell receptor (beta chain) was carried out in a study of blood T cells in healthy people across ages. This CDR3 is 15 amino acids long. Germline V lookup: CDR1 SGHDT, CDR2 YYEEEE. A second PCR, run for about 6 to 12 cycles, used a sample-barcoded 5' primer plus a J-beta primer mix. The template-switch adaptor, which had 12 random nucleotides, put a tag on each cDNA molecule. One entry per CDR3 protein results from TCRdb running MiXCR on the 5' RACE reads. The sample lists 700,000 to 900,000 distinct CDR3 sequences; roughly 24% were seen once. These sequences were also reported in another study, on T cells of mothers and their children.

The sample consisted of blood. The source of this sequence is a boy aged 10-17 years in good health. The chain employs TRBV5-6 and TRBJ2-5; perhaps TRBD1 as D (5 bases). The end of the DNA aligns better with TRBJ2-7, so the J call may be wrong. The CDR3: CASSPRTFGFYEQYF. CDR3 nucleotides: TGTGCCAGCAGCCCCCGGACATTTGGGTTCTACGAGCAGTACTTC.